This entry lists 29 T cell receptor beta chains sequenced from one sample in a study of blood T cell repertoires in COVID-19. The method was immunoSEQ multiplex PCR; TCRdb's version includes in-frame clones alone and lacks a portion of them. The profile shows about 270,000 clones, more than 70% of them singletons. The sample consisted of peripheral blood. The receptors shown here come from a woman aged 18-29 years with acute or convalescent COVID-19.

CDR3 DNA sequence: TGCGCCAGCAGCCCACGGGACAGCCTAAATGAAAAACTGTTTTTT. Translation gives CASSPRDSLNEKLFF. J is TRBJ1-4 and V is TRBV5-1, with 7 bases identical to TRBD1. This CDR3 has 15 residues. Germline values: CDR1 SGHRS, CDR2 YFSETQ. Trimming took 4 bases from V and 5 from J; bases not matched to a gene: 8.

The genes are TRBV6-1 and TRBJ2-1, with a tentative D call TRBD2 (6 bases). Deletions cut 0 bases from V and 6 bases from J, with 15 bases between. Germline CDR1 reads MNHNS; CDR2 reads SASEGT. The CDR3 covers 16 residues. The CDR3 here is CASSEAGGVSLNEQFF. The CDR3 region has the DNA TGTGCCAGCAGTGAAGCGGGGGGAGTATCCCTCAATGAGCAGTTCTTC.

This chain joins TRBV10-2 and TRBJ2-1, with 8 bases identical to TRBD2. Unmatched junction bases numbered 20, after V lost 7 bases and J lost 9 bases. The length of the CDR3 is 17 residues. CDR1 and CDR2 (germline): WSHSY, SAAADI. The CDR3 sequence is CASKRSGSGGLSGEQFF. The CDR3, as DNA: TGCGCCAGCAAAAGATCCGGGAGCGGGGGTCTGAGTGGTGAGCAGTTCTTC.

V usage is TRBV18 and J usage is TRBJ2-6; D ambiguous. In germline, CDR1 is KGHSH, CDR2 LQKENI. Between the trimmed V and J ends, which lost 2 bases and 0 bases, there was a span of 17 bases. This CDR3 has 19 residues. In DNA, the CDR3 is TGTGCCAGCTCACCATGGGCCCACACCATAGACTCTGGGGCCAACGTCCTGACTTTC. It yields the protein CASSPWAHTIDSGANVLTF.

The chain employs TRBV30 and TRBJ1-4; TRBD1 aligns across 7 bases. This CDR3 is built from 13 residues. Germline values: CDR1 GTSNPN, CDR2 SVGIG (reference sequence). V gave up 5 bases and J gave up 3 bases; unmatched junction bases: 3. CDR3: CAWQTGPNEKLFF. The CDR3 coding sequence is TGTGCCTGGCAGACAGGGCCTAATGAAAAACTGTTTTTT. Combining the CDR3 with reference TRBV30 and TRBJ1-4 gives the whole variable domain SQTIHQWPATLVQPVGSPLSLECTVEGTSNPNLYWYRQAAGRGLQLLFYSVGIGQISSEVPQNLSASRPQDRQFILSSKKLLLSDSGFYLCAWQTGPNEKLFFGSGTQLSVL.

In its sample, this clone was seen once. The chain recombines TRBV7-9 with TRBJ2-1; TRBD1 is a possible D gene (5 bases). CDR3 length equals 14 residues. The germline V and J ends were trimmed by 0 bases and 9 bases, with 12 bases remaining between them. Germline-derived CDR1 and CDR2 are SEHNR and FQNEAQ (reference sequence). CDR3 region: CASSLASRDSEQFF. CDR3 DNA sequence: TGTGCCAGCAGCTTAGCGTCCCGCGACAGTGAGCAGTTCTTC.

This chain joins TRBV6-2 or TRBV6-3 and TRBJ1-5; 9 nucleotides agree with TRBD1. This CDR3 contains 18 residues. The germline V gene encodes CDR1 MNHEY and CDR2 SVGEGT. Losses at the gene ends were 0 bases for V and 4 bases for J; bases not matched to a gene: 10. DNA of the CDR3: TGTGCCAGCAGTTACTCATTAACCGGGACAGGGCTTAATCAGCCCCAGCATTTT. Encoded protein: CASSYSLTGTGLNQPQHF.

This clone showed up many times. The chain joins TRBV19 to TRBJ1-3, with D perhaps matching TRBD1 (6 bases). V lost 2 bases and J lost 10, with 9 bases in between. Germline V lookup: CDR1 LNHDA, CDR2 SQIVND (reference sequence). The CDR3 runs to 12 residues. The CDR3 coding sequence is TGTGCCAGTAGTATATCGACAGGTACCATATATTTT. Amino acids: CASSISTGTIYF.

This clone was observed once. The V gene is TRBV6-5, the J gene TRBJ2-7; 8 bases fit TRBD2. V was clipped by 5 bases and J by 4 bases; unmatched bases: 10. Germline CDR1 and CDR2: MNHEY and SVGAGI. This CDR3 is built from 15 residues. The CDR3 sequence is CASSPPGGRGYEQYF. The CDR3 nucleotides read TGTGCCAGCAGTCCCCCGGGGGGGCGCGGGTACGAGCAGTACTTC.

The gene calls are TRBV29-1 and TRBJ1-2, with 12 bases fitting TRBD1. The CDR3 length is 14 residues. Germline CDR1 and CDR2: SQVTM and ANQGSEA. The V gene end was trimmed by 2 bases and the J gene end by 14 bases; junction bases not matched to a gene: 12. Written as DNA, the CDR3 is TGCAGCGTTGAACGGGACCGGGACAGGGGGCCCGAGACCTTC. Protein sequence: CSVERDRDRGPETF.

The rearrangement joins TRBV6-5 to TRBJ1-4, with a possible D match to TRBD1 (6 bases). CDR1 MNHEY and CDR2 SVGAGI come from the germline V gene. The length of the CDR3 is 15 residues. The V and J ends lost 2 bases and 6 bases respectively, with 13 bases between them. The CDR3 sequence is CASSYRGQSDEKLFF. The CDR3 DNA is TGTGCCAGCAGTTACCGAGGACAGAGTGATGAAAAACTGTTTTTT.

The chain couples TRBV5-1 to TRBJ2-5; 8 bases are shared with TRBD1. Trimming cost V 2 bases and J 0 bases; bases outside gene matches: 12. Looked up from germline, CDR1 is SGHRS and CDR2 is YFSETQ. This CDR3 has 18 residues. The CDR3 loop reads CASSLRPTGEGYQETQYF. The CDR3 nucleotides are TGCGCCAGCAGCTTAAGGCCGACAGGGGAAGGATACCAAGAGACCCAGTACTTC.

V and J are TRBV9 and TRBJ2-7, with a possible D match to TRBD1 (6 bases). The CDR3 has 21 residues. CDR1 is SGDLS and CDR2 is YYNGEE in the germline V gene. The ends were cut back, 0 bases at V and 4 bases at J, with 32 bases in the middle. CDR3 protein: CASSVATGTPWETWLIYEQYF. The CDR3 DNA reads TGTGCCAGCAGCGTAGCTACCGGGACACCTTGGGAGACGTGGTTAATTTACGAGCAGTACTTC.

V usage is TRBV9 and J usage is TRBJ1-1, with D perhaps TRBD1 (6 bases). Per germline, CDR1 SGDLS and CDR2 YYNGEE. The CDR3 extends over 13 amino acids. Trimming stripped 0 bases from V and 7 bases from J, with 10 bases between. For the CDR3, the DNA is TGTGCCAGCAGCGTAGTATCACAGGGTGAAGCTTTCTTT. Protein sequence: CASSVVSQGEAFF.

The V call is TRBV11-2, the J call TRBJ2-2; TRBD2 agrees at 11 bases. Trimming took 5 bases from V and 7 from J; bases not matched to a gene: 18. There are 19 residues in the CDR3. From germline, CDR1 is SGHAT and CDR2 FQNNGV. The CDR3 is CASSLRVSPSGRSHGELFF. The DNA for the CDR3 is TGTGCCAGCAGCCTTCGAGTCTCCCCTAGCGGGAGGTCCCACGGGGAGCTGTTTTTT.

The chain uses TRBV15 and TRBJ2-7; 10 positions agree with TRBD1. Germline V CDR1 and CDR2: LNHNV, YYDKDF (reference sequence). V gave up 5 bases and J gave up 3 bases; unmatched junction bases: 7. The CDR3 has 15 residues. CDR3 in amino acids: CATSLDRGLLYEQYF. The CDR3 DNA follows: TGTGCCACCAGCCTAGACAGGGGGCTGCTCTACGAGCAGTACTTC.

The chain employs TRBV4-3 and TRBJ1-4; no firm D call. Trimming pared 4 bases from V and 8 bases from J, leaving 11 bases between. CDR3 length: 13 amino acids. Germline CDR1 reads LGHNA; CDR2 reads YSLEER. DNA for the CDR3: TGCGCCAGCAGCCCTCACTTAACGGAAAAACTGTTTTTT. This gives the protein CASSPHLTEKLFF.

The CDR3 loop reads CASSPGGHIQETQYF. The CDR3 bases are TGTGCCAGCAGCCCCGGGGGGCACATCCAAGAGACCCAGTACTTC. The chain employs TRBV13 and TRBJ2-5; maybe TRBD2 (7 bases). V lost 5 bases, J lost 1 base, and 14 bases lay in between. There are 15 residues in the CDR3. Germline-derived CDR1 and CDR2 are PRHDT and FYEKMQ (reference sequence).

J is TRBJ2-1 and V is TRBV25-1; TRBD2 matches 7 bases. The germline CDR1 and CDR2 sequences are MGHDK and SYGVNS. The V segment lost 5 bases and the J segment 2 bases; nucleotides outside the gene matches: 6. This CDR3 spans 15 amino acids. The CDR3 nucleotides read TGTGCCAGCAGTCCCCGGACTAGTACCTACAATGAGCAGTTCTTC. Protein: CASSPRTSTYNEQFF.

This chain joins TRBV2 and TRBJ2-7; D might be TRBD1 (5 bases). The V end was cut by 7 bases, the J end by 1 base, with 8 bases between. The CDR3 totals 12 residues. The germline CDR1 and CDR2 sequences are SNHLY and FYNNEI. The CDR3: CASTRDSYEQYF. The CDR3 nucleotides are TGTGCCAGCACCAGGGATTCCTACGAGCAGTACTTC.

The chain carries TRBV29-1 and TRBJ2-3, with a weak D call TRBD1 (5 bases). CDR1 is SQVTM, CDR2 ANQGSEA, per germline. This CDR3 comprises 13 residues. Trimming left V 4 bases short and J 2 bases short, with 10 bases between. In DNA form, the CDR3 reads TGCAGCGTTGGGGGCAGAACCACAGATACGCAGTATTTT. This encodes CSVGGRTTDTQYF.

This rearrangement joins TRBV19 to TRBJ1-4; TRBD1 might be the D (5 bases). Between the trimmed V and J ends, which lost 7 bases and 0 bases, there was a span of 15 bases. The CDR3 loop spans 16 amino acids. Looked up from germline, CDR1 is LNHDA and CDR2 is SQIVND (reference sequence). CDR3 loop: CASKGTGTSTNEKLFF. Written as DNA, the CDR3 is TGTGCCAGTAAAGGGACTGGGACTTCAACTAATGAAAAACTGTTTTTT. The full variable domain, rest sourced from reference TRBV19 and TRBJ1-4, is DGGITQSPKYLFRKEGQNVTLSCEQNLNHDAMYWYRQDPGQGLRLIYYSQIVNDFQKGDIAEGYSVSREKKESFPLTVTSAQKNPTAFYLCASKGTGTSTNEKLFFGSGTQLSVL.

The CDR3, as DNA: TGCGCCAGCAGCCAGGGACTAGCGTGGATCTACGAGCAGTACTTC. It codes for CASSQGLAWIYEQYF. V is TRBV5-1 and J is TRBJ2-7; 10 positions match TRBD2. J lost 3 bases, V lost 4 bases, and 7 bases had no gene match. The CDR3 is 15 amino acids. Germline V CDR1 and CDR2: SGHRS, YFSETQ.

This clone was detected only once. This chain links TRBV19 with TRBJ2-1; 8 bases align to TRBD1. Germline CDR1 reads LNHDA; CDR2 reads SQIVND (reference sequence). Trimming at V came to 5 bases and at J to 8 bases, leaving 8 bases not matched to a gene. The CDR3 is 14 residues long. CDR3 protein: CASSLLDREHEQFF. DNA for the CDR3: TGTGCCAGTAGTCTTTTGGACAGGGAACATGAGCAGTTCTTC.

The rearrangement uses TRBV27 and TRBJ2-5; TRBD2 matches at 7 bases. This CDR3 is built from 14 residues. Germline V lookup: CDR1 MNHEY, CDR2 SMNVEV (reference sequence). Unmatched junction bases numbered 14, after V lost 11 bases and J lost 5 bases. The CDR3 region is CASAMKRLAETQYF. As DNA, the CDR3 is TGTGCCTCAGCAATGAAAAGACTAGCTGAGACCCAGTACTTC.

The CDR3 spells CASSYSQGTYEQYF. CDR3 bases: TGTGCCAGCAGTTACTCACAGGGTACCTACGAGCAGTACTTC. The chain employs TRBV6-5 and TRBJ2-7, with a weak D call TRBD1 (6 bases). The CDR3 contains 14 residues. Germline V gene sequence: CDR1 MNHEY, CDR2 SVGAGI. The V and J ends lost 0 bases and 2 bases respectively, with 8 bases between them.

With regard to this clone: This same CDR3 is encoded by further DNA sequences in the sample. The chain couples TRBV13 to TRBJ2-7, with TRBD1 matching over 10 bases. This CDR3 is built from 14 residues. Germline CDR1 reads PRHDT; CDR2 reads FYEKMQ (reference sequence). Losses at the gene ends were 0 bases for V and 4 bases for J; bases not matched to a gene: 0. CDR3 in amino acids: CASSLGDRGYEQYF. CDR3 bases: TGTGCCAGCAGCTTAGGGGACAGGGGGTACGAGCAGTACTTC.

This clone has a single count. V is TRBV27 and J is TRBJ2-3; D possibly corresponds to TRBD1 (8 bases). The CDR3 consists of 15 residues. Germline V lookup: CDR1 MNHEY, CDR2 SMNVEV (reference sequence). V shed 8 bases and J shed 4 bases, with 19 bases lying between them. The CDR3 bases are TGTGCCAGCGGGGGGGCACAGGGGGGCCCAGATACGCAGTATTTT. Residues: CASGGAQGGPDTQYF.

This rearrangement joins TRBV6-5 to TRBJ2-7; a possible D gene is TRBD1 (6 bases). Between the trimmed V and J ends, which lost 8 bases and 4 bases, there was a span of 12 bases. There are 12 residues in the CDR3. Germline V gene data show CDR1 as MNHEY and CDR2 as SVGAGI. Here the CDR3 reads CASYDRRYEQYF. Written as DNA, the CDR3 is TGTGCCAGCTATGACAGGCGTTACGAGCAGTACTTC.